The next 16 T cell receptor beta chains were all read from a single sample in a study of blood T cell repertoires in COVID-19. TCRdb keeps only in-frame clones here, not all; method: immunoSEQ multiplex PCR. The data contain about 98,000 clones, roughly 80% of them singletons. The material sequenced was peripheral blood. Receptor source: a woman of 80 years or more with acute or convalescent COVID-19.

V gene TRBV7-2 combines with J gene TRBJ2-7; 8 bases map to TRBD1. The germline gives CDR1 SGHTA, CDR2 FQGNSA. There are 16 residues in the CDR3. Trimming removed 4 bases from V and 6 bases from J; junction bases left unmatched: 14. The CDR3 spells CASSSPGQGGGSEQYV. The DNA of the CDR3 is TGTGCCAGCAGCTCGCCTGGACAGGGCGGAGGGTCCGAGCAGTACGTC.

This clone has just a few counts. The DNA of the CDR3 is TGCGCCAGCAGCTCCCAGGGCACCGGGGAGCTGTTTTTT. Its translation: CASSSQGTGELFF. The chain uses TRBV5-1 and TRBJ2-2; tentative D call: TRBD1 (5 bases). V lost 3 bases and J lost 4, with 7 bases in between. The CDR3 extends over 13 amino acids. From germline, CDR1 is SGHRS and CDR2 YFSETQ.

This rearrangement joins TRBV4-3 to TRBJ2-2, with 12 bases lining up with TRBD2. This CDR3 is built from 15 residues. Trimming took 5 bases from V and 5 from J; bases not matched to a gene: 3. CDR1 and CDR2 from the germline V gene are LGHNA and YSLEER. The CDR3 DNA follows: TGCGCCAGCAGCTGGGGACTAGCGGGTACCGGGGAGCTGTTTTTT. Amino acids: CASSWGLAGTGELFF.

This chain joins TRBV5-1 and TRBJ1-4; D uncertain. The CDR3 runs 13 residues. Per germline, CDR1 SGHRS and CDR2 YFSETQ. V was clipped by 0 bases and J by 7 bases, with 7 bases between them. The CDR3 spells CASSLGRGEKLFF. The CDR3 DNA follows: TGCGCCAGCAGCTTGGGGCGGGGTGAAAAACTGTTTTTT.

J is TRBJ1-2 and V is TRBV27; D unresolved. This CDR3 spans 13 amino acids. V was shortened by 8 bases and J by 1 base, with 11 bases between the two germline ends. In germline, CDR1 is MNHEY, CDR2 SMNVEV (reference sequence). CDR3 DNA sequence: TGTGCCAGCGCGGCGGGGAATAACTATGGCTACACCTTC. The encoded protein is CASAAGNNYGYTF.

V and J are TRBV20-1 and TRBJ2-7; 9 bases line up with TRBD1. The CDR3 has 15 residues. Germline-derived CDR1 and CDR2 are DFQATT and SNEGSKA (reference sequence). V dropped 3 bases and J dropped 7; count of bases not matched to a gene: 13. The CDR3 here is CSASDRGTPLEEQYV. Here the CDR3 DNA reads TGCAGTGCTAGTGACAGGGGGACCCCCCTTGAAGAGCAGTACGTC.

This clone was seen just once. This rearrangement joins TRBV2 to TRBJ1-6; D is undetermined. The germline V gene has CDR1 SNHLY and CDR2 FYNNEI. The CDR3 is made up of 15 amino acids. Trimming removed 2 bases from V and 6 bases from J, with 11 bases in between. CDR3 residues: CASSETRQANSPLHF. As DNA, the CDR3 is TGTGCCAGCAGTGAAACGAGACAAGCTAATTCACCCCTCCACTTT. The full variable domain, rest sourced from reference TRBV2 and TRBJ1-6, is EPEVTQTPSHQVTQMGQEVILRCVPISNHLYFYWYRQILGQKVEFLVSFYNNEISEKSEIFDDQFSVERPDGSNFTLKIRSTKLEDSAMYFCASSETRQANSPLHFGNGTRLTVT.

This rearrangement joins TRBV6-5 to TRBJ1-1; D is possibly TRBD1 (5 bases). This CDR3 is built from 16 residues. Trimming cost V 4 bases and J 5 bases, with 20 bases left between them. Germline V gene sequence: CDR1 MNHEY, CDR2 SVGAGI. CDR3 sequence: CASSSRGEGPRTEAFF. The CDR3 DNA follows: TGTGCCAGCAGTTCCCGAGGGGAGGGGCCGAGGACTGAAGCTTTCTTT.

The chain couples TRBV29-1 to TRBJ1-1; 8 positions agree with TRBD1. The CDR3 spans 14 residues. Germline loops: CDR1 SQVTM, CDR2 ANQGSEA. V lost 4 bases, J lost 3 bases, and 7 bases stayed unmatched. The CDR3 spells CSVGGTGLDTEAFF. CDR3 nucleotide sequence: TGCAGCGTTGGGGGGACAGGCCTTGACACTGAAGCTTTCTTT.

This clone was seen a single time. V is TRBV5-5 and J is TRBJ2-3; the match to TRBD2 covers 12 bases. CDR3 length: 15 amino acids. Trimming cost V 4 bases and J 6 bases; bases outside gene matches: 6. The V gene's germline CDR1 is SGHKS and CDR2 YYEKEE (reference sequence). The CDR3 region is CASSEGLAGWDTQYF. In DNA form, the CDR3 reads TGTGCCAGCAGCGAGGGACTAGCGGGTTGGGATACGCAGTATTTT.

The CDR3 region has the DNA TGTGCCAGCAGCTTGGACGGGAACACCATATATTTT. The encoded protein is CASSLDGNTIYF. The chain combines TRBV5-4 with TRBJ1-3, with unresolved D. V was pared by 0 bases and J by 7 bases, with 5 bases between. The CDR3 extends over 12 amino acids. Germline assignment: CDR1 SGHNT and CDR2 YYREEE (reference sequence).

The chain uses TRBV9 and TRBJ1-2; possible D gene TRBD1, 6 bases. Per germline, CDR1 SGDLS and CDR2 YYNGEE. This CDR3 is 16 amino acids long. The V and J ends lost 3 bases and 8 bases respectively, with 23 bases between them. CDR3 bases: TGTGCCAGCAGCGCCGTTGGACAGTCAACACCAACGGGCTACACCTTC. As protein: CASSAVGQSTPTGYTF.

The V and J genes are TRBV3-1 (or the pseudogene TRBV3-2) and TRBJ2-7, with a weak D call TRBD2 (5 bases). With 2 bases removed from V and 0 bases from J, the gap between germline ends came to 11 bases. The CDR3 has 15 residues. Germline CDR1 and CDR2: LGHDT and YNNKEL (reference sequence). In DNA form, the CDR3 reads TGTGCCAGCAGCCAAAGCGGCAGGCCCTCCTACGAGCAGTACTTC. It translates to CASSQSGRPSYEQYF.

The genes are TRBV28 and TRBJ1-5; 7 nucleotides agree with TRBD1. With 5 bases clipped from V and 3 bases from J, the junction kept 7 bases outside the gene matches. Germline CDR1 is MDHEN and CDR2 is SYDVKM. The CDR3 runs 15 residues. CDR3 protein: CASSTYRGNNQPQHF. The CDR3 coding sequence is TGTGCCAGCAGTACATACAGGGGCAACAATCAGCCCCAGCATTTT.

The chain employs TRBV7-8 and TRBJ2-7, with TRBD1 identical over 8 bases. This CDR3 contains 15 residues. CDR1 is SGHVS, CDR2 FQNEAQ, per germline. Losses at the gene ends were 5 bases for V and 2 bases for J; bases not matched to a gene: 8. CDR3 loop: CASSPARTGTYEQYV. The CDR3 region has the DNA TGTGCCAGCAGCCCCGCGAGGACAGGGACCTACGAGCAGTACGTC.

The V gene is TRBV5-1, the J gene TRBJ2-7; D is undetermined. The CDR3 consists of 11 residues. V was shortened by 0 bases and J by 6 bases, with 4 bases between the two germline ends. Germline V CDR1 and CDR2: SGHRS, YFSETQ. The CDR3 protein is CASSLGGEQYF. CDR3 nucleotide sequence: TGCGCCAGCAGCTTGGGCGGCGAGCAGTACTTC.